What follows are 3 T cell receptor beta chains derived from one specimen sequenced in a study of PD-1 blockade in classical Hodgkin lymphoma (dated by TCRdb to the early 2020s). The meaning of the sample's time point label: cycle 4 day 1 (C4D1), after more than 5 weeks of nivolumab. Every trial patient had relapsed following autologous stem cell transplantation, and prior brentuximab vedotin exposure was what differed among cohorts A, B and C. Library method: the immunoSEQ multiplex PCR assay. What TCRdb holds here is the immuneACCESS table cut down to in-frame rearrangements. Part of the clones is not present; checked against another copy, under half of the missing clones reflect an unresolved V gene, and the others are unexplained. Within this sample are tens of thousands of clones, with 87% of them counted one time only. The ten biggest clones cover about 8.3% of the sample. Material: peripheral blood mononuclear cells (PBMCs), obtained before the fourth cycle of nivolumab. The receptors were sampled from a human donor with classical Hodgkin lymphoma.

The chain has TRBV5-1 and TRBJ1-2; tentative D call: TRBD1 (5 bases). V shed 1 base and J shed 8 bases, with 15 bases lying between them. CDR1 is SGHRS and CDR2 is YFSETQ in the germline V gene. The CDR3 covers 14 residues. DNA for the CDR3: TGCGCCAGCAGCTTGTCTACGGGACCAGGGGGCTACACCTTC. It specifies CASSLSTGPGGYTF.

The rearrangement uses TRBV5-1 and TRBJ1-1, with D maybe TRBD1 (6 bases). The CDR3 has 14 residues. CDR1 SGHRS and CDR2 YFSETQ come from the germline V gene. Trimming removed 0 bases from V and 5 bases from J, with 11 bases in between. The DNA for the CDR3 is TGCGCCAGCAGCTTGGGCAGGGGTTTTACTGAAGCTTTCTTT. It yields the protein CASSLGRGFTEAFF.

The chain couples TRBV6-6 to TRBJ1-1; a possible D gene is TRBD1 (6 bases). V dropped 6 bases and J dropped 4 bases, with 18 bases sitting between them. This CDR3 has 15 amino acids. The germline CDR1 and CDR2 sequences are MNHNY and SVGAGI (reference sequence). In DNA, the CDR3 is TGTGCCAGCAGACCCGGAGCAGGGGCTGTCACTGAAGCTTTCTTT. Translated: CASRPGAGAVTEAFF.